This note documents a single T cell receptor (beta chain) sequence. Antigen unknown. The record originates from a study of regulatory T cells in long-lasting Graves disease. Study-wide results and limits: For persistent Graves' patients, TCR diversity was lower than for newly diagnosed ones. Segments TRBV28, TRBJ1-2 and TRBJ2-5 showed preferential usage in persistent disease.

This sample's time point: newly diagnosed GD, antithyroid drugs for less than 3 months. PBMC-derived RNA was used for the TCR library. Patients were enrolled at an endocrinology department in Xi'an, China. TCR beta libraries were built with iRepertoire HTBI primers and Arm-PCR of CDR3 regions. One entry per CDR3 protein, called by TCRdb with MiXCR from the multiplex PCR reads. The table records fewer than 650,000 distinct CDR3 sequences, approximately 16% of them present only once. V lost 0 bases and J lost 3; bases outside the gene matches: 2. This CDR3 contains 16 residues. Germline loops: CDR1 MNHEY, CDR2 SVGAGI. The sample was also reused in another study, on T cells in Graves' hyperthyroidism and ophthalmopathy. That study reports: First-round RT-PCR of the TCR CDR3 relied on the HTBI primer set.

The sample consisted of peripheral blood mononuclear cells (PBMCs), taken at new diagnosis, from a patient treated with antithyroid drugs. The sequence was collected from a young man with Graves disease. The genes are TRBV6-5 and TRBJ2-7; the match to TRBD2 covers 13 bases. The CDR3 sequence is CASSYSGLAGDYEQYF. In nucleotides, the CDR3 is TGTGCCAGCAGTTACTCTGGACTAGCGGGAGACTACGAGCAGTACTTC.